The 20 T cell receptor beta chains given below trace back to one sample, sequenced in a study of CD8 T cells in ankylosing spondylitis. TCRdb reprocessed the 5' RACE reads with MiXCR, giving one entry per CDR3 protein. The sample holds about 8,600 distinct CDR3 sequences, roughly 3.9% seen once. Sample: blood, either unsorted or a sorted T cell fraction (not recorded which). These receptors originate from a female donor with ankylosing spondylitis or in good health (not recorded which).

This clonotype qualifies as medium-sized. The rearrangement uses TRBV9 and TRBJ1-2, with 7 bases matching TRBD1. There are 13 residues in the CDR3. J gave up 4 bases and V 4 bases, and 4 bases lay outside the gene matches. The germline V gene encodes CDR1 SGDLS and CDR2 YYNGEE. CDR3 DNA sequence: TGTGCCAGCAGCATGCGACAGGGCTATGGCTACACCTTC. It yields the protein CASSMRQGYGYTF.

This clonotype has a count of ten or more. This chain links TRBV9 with TRBJ2-7; D gene ambiguous. The CDR3 is 14 residues long. V shed 4 bases and J shed 4 bases, with 15 bases lying between them. CDR1 and CDR2 (germline): SGDLS, YYNGEE. Written as DNA, the CDR3 is TGTGCCAGCAGCCCCCAGGACCTCGGGTACGAGCAGTACTTC. Protein sequence: CASSPQDLGYEQYF.

Relative to its sample, this clonotype is medium-sized. This chain links TRBV9 with TRBJ2-7; D is possibly TRBD1 or TRBD2 (6 bases each). The CDR3 length is 16 residues. CDR1 SGDLS and CDR2 YYNGEE come from the germline V gene. Trimming pared 3 bases from V and 0 bases from J, leaving 16 bases between. CDR3 sequence: CASSANREAPSYEQYF. The CDR3 nucleotides are TGTGCCAGCAGCGCAAACAGGGAGGCCCCCTCCTACGAGCAGTACTTC.

On this clonotype: Just one base apart from a much larger clone, this may be a read error. The chain is built from TRBV9 and TRBJ1-1; no definite D call. This CDR3 has 14 amino acids. Per the germline V gene, CDR1 is SGDLS and CDR2 is YYNGEE. V was pared by 3 bases and J by 5 bases, with 14 bases between. CDR3 region: CASSGAPSGTEAFF. DNA of the CDR3: TGTGCCAGCAGCGGCGCCCCGAGTGGAACTGAAGCTTTCTTT.

This clonotype has at least ten counts. The chain couples TRBV9 to TRBJ2-1; 8 bases agree with TRBD1. The CDR3 has 15 amino acids. Losses at the gene ends were 0 bases for V and 1 base for J; bases not matched to a gene: 0. CDR1 and CDR2 (germline): SGDLS, YYNGEE. The CDR3 loop is CASSVGTGSYNEQFF. The CDR3 DNA is TGTGCCAGCAGCGTAGGGACAGGGTCCTACAATGAGCAGTTCTTC.

This clonotype is judged medium-sized (0.01 to 0.1%). The J gene is TRBJ2-2, the V gene TRBV9; TRBD1 matches at 8 bases. J lost 1 base, V lost 7 bases, and 6 bases had no gene match. Germline V CDR1 and CDR2: SGDLS, YYNGEE. The CDR3 contains 15 residues. The CDR3 DNA reads TGTGCCAGCGGTCCACAGGGGGTGAACACCGGGGAGCTGTTTTTT. This encodes CASGPQGVNTGELFF.

The J gene is TRBJ2-7, the V gene TRBV9; no clear D. The CDR3 covers 13 residues. The germline gives CDR1 SGDLS, CDR2 YYNGEE. Trimming took off 0 bases at V and 3 bases at J, with 7 bases between the two ends. This chain's CDR3 is CASSVGAGYEQYF. CDR3 DNA: TGTGCCAGCAGCGTAGGGGCAGGCTACGAGCAGTACTTC.

By frequency in the sample, this clonotype is medium-sized. The rearrangement links TRBV9 to TRBJ1-2, with a weak D call TRBD1 (5 bases). This CDR3 spans 17 amino acids. CDR1 and CDR2 from the germline V gene are SGDLS and YYNGEE. Trimming took off 3 bases at V and 2 bases at J, with 20 bases between the two ends. The CDR3 DNA reads as TGTGCCAGCAGCGAGGGAGGGACCCTTTCTGGAAACTATGGCTACACCTTC. Protein product: CASSEGGTLSGNYGYTF.

This clonotype was counted at least ten times. The chain employs TRBV9 and TRBJ2-2; D tentatively fits TRBD1 or TRBD2 (5 bases each). Between the trimmed V and J ends, which lost 0 bases and 8 bases, there was a span of 14 bases. The CDR3 runs 15 residues. Germline V gene sequence: CDR1 SGDLS, CDR2 YYNGEE. This CDR3 is CASSVGGASLGELFF. Written as DNA, the CDR3 is TGTGCCAGCAGCGTAGGAGGGGCTAGCTTGGGGGAGCTGTTTTTT.

Sample share makes this clonotype large. V is TRBV9 and J is TRBJ1-2; the D is unclear. This CDR3 has 13 amino acids. Deletions cut 2 bases from V and 8 bases from J, with 13 bases between. Germline CDR1 reads SGDLS; CDR2 reads YYNGEE. CDR3 amino acids: CASSVKNMGGYTF. The CDR3 DNA follows: TGTGCCAGCAGCGTGAAGAACATGGGAGGCTACACCTTC. The full variable domain, in which reference TRBV9 and TRBJ1-2 provide the parts outside the CDR3, is DSGVTQTPKHLITATGQRVTLRCSPRSGDLSVYWYQQSLDQGLQFLIQYYNGEERAKGNILERFSAQQFPDLHSELNLSSLELGDSALYFCASSVKNMGGYTFGSGTRLTVV.

At least ten counts were recorded for this clonotype. This chain joins TRBV9 and TRBJ1-1; no clear D gene. Per germline, CDR1 SGDLS and CDR2 YYNGEE. With 4 bases removed from V and 7 bases from J, the gap between germline ends came to 14 bases. This CDR3 has 13 amino acids. CDR3 protein: CASSPWEGGEAFF. CDR3 bases: TGTGCCAGCAGCCCGTGGGAGGGCGGTGAAGCTTTCTTT.

For this clonotype: It may be a read error: a sequence one base away is much more abundant. J is TRBJ1-2 and V is TRBV9; 9 bases match TRBD1. CDR3 length equals 15 residues. CDR1 is SGDLS and CDR2 is YYNGEE in the germline V gene. The CDR3 loop reads CASSGPGQGGRGYIF. CDR3 bases: TGTGCCAGCAGCGGACCGGGACAGGGAGGTCGTGGCTACATCTTC.

This clonotype was recorded many times. This chain connects TRBV9 to TRBJ1-2; D remains unclear. Between the trimmed V and J ends, which lost 0 bases and 8 bases, there was a span of 8 bases. This CDR3 spans 12 amino acids. Germline lookup yields CDR1 SGDLS and CDR2 YYNGEE. The CDR3 nucleotides read TGTGCCAGCAGCGTAGGTGGGAGCGGCTACACCTTC. Translated: CASSVGGSGYTF.

Many counts were recorded for this clonotype. The chain uses TRBV9 and TRBJ2-1; 10 nucleotides align to TRBD2. J lost 0 bases, V lost 1 base, and 13 bases had no gene match. Germline V gene data show CDR1 as SGDLS and CDR2 as YYNGEE. The CDR3 contains 20 residues. DNA of the CDR3: TGTGCCAGCAGCGTAACTGGACTAGCGGTATCCCTCAGCTCCTACAATGAGCAGTTCTTC. Residues: CASSVTGLAVSLSSYNEQFF.

This clonotype was seen many times. This sequence joins TRBV9 and TRBJ2-1; D gene uncertain. Germline CDR1 reads SGDLS; CDR2 reads YYNGEE. This CDR3 spans 14 amino acids. V was pared by 2 bases and J by 5 bases, with 11 bases between. The CDR3 coding sequence is TGTGCCAGCAGCGTTGGTTCCCGAAACAATGAGCAGTTCTTC. It is translated as CASSVGSRNNEQFF.

This clonotype is medium-sized in the sample. The chain is built from TRBV9 and TRBJ2-1; D uncertain. Trimming took off 0 bases at V and 3 bases at J, with 7 bases between the two ends. CDR1 SGDLS and CDR2 YYNGEE come from the germline V gene. The CDR3 covers 14 residues. The CDR3 bases are TGTGCCAGCAGCGTAGTGGGCAACTACAATGAGCAGTTCTTC. Translation gives CASSVVGNYNEQFF.

This clonotype is categorized as medium-sized. In DNA form, the CDR3 reads TGTGCCAGCAGCCCCCCTGTTGGGGGGACCTCTGGCTACACCTTC. This translates into CASSPPVGGTSGYTF. The chain couples TRBV9 to TRBJ1-2, with D perhaps matching TRBD1 (5 bases). Germline values: CDR1 SGDLS, CDR2 YYNGEE. Trimming removed 4 bases at V and 7 bases at J, with 20 bases between. The CDR3 consists of 15 residues.

This clonotype was detected many times. The chain couples TRBV9 to TRBJ1-1; D possibly corresponds to TRBD1 (5 bases). The V gene's germline CDR1 is SGDLS and CDR2 YYNGEE. There are 16 residues in the CDR3. V dropped 4 bases and J dropped 4 bases, with 20 bases sitting between them. The CDR3 bases are TGTGCCAGCAGCCCTCATCTCGGGGGACGGGCCACTGAAGCTTTCTTT. Encoded protein: CASSPHLGGRATEAFF.

This clonotype occurred a few times. V and J are TRBV9 and TRBJ2-5, with D hard to call. The CDR3 totals 12 residues. Germline CDR1 is SGDLS and CDR2 is YYNGEE. V was cut by 4 bases and J by 4 bases, with 8 bases left in between. CDR3 in amino acids: CASSSGRETQYF. CDR3 bases: TGTGCCAGCAGCTCCGGACGAGAGACCCAGTACTTC.

This clonotype was seen at least ten times. J is TRBJ2-7 and V is TRBV9; TRBD1 agrees at 7 bases. The CDR3 contains 15 residues. Per germline, CDR1 SGDLS and CDR2 YYNGEE. Germline trimming cut 3 bases from V and 3 bases from J; bases unmatched to any gene: 9. CDR3 region: CASSATGQTFYEQYF. As DNA, the CDR3 is TGTGCCAGCAGCGCGACGGGACAGACGTTCTACGAGCAGTACTTC.